Sequencing of this TCR beta chain was carried out in a study of chemoradiotherapy in HPV16-positive cancers. Study-wide findings and caveats: Functional assays defining HPV-specific T cells used only a couple of HPV16-positive patients. During treatment, candidate HPV-specific clones and E7-related motifs expanded in tumor. In HPV16-positive patients, HPV-responsive T-cell expansion tracked better recurrence-free survival.

Repeated repertoire sampling spanned the course of chemoradiotherapy. A word on this clone: Its target is unknown.

Trimming took 6 bases from V and 2 from J; bases not matched to a gene: 8. This CDR3 has 16 residues. The germline CDR1 and CDR2 sequences are SNHLY and FYNNEI. Libraries were prepared by immunoSEQ multiplex PCR; TCRdb keeps only in-frame clonotypes and omits some of them. The sample includes under 15,000 clones, about 75% of them seen just once. This material was obtained from a patient who underwent chemoradiotherapy. The chain combines TRBV2 with TRBJ2-3; the match to TRBD2 covers 10 bases. This receptor was taken from a human donor with HPV-associated anogenital cancer. CDR3 residues: CASRGGLATLTDTQYF. In DNA form, the CDR3 reads TGTGCCAGCAGAGGGGGACTAGCGACCCTCACAGATACGCAGTATTTT.